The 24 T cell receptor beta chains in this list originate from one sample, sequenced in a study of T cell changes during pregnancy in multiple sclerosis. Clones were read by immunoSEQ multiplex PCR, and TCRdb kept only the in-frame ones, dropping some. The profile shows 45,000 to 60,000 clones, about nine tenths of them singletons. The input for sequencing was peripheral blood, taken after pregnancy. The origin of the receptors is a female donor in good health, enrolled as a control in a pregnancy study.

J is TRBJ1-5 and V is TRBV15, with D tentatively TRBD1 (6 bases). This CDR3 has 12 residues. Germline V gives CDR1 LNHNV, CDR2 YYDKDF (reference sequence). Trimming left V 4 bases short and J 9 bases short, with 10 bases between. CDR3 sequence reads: CATSKRGGPQHF. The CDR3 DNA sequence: TGTGCCACCAGCAAGAGGGGGGGGCCCCAGCATTTT.

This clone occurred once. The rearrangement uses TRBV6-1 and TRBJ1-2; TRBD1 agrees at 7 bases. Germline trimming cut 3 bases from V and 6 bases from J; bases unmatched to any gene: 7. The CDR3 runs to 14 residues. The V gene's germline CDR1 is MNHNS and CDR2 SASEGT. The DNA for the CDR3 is TGTGCCAGCAGTGACCAGACAGGGATTAATGGCTACACCTTC. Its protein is CASSDQTGINGYTF.

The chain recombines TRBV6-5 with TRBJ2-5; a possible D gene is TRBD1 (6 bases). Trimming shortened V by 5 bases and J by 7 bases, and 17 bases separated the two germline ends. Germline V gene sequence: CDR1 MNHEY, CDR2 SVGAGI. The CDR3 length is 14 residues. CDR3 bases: TGTGCCAGCAGTCAGGGACACGCCCGGGGGACCCAGTACTTC. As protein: CASSQGHARGTQYF.

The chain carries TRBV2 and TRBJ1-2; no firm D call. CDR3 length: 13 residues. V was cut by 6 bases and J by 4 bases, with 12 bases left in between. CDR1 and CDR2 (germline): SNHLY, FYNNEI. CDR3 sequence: CASRPNRGYGYTF. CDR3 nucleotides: TGTGCCAGCAGACCAAATCGGGGCTATGGCTACACCTTC.

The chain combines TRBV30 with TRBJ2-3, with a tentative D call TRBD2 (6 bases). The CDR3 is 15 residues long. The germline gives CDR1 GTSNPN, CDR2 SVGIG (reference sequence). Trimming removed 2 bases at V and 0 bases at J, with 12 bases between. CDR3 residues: CAWSLYSGSTDTQYF. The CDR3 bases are TGTGCCTGGAGTTTATATAGCGGTAGCACAGATACGCAGTATTTT. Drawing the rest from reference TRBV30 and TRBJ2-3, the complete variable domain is SQTIHQWPATLVQPVGSPLSLECTVEGTSNPNLYWYRQAAGRGLQLLFYSVGIGQISSEVPQNLSASRPQDRQFILSSKKLLLSDSGFYLCAWSLYSGSTDTQYFGPGTRLTVL.

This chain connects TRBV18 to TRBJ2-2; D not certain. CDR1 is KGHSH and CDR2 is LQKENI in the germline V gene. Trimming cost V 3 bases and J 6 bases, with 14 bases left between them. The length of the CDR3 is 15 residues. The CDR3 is CASSPPVAPAGELFF. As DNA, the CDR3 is TGTGCCAGCTCACCCCCCGTGGCTCCCGCCGGGGAGCTGTTTTTT.

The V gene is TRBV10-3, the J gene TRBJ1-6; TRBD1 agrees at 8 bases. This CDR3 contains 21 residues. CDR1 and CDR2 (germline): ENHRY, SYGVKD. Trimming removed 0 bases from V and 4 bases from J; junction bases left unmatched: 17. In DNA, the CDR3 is TGTGCCATCAGTGAGTCCGTCGGACAGGGTCCCTCGTCGGTTTATAATTCACCCCTCCACTTT. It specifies CAISESVGQGPSSVYNSPLHF.

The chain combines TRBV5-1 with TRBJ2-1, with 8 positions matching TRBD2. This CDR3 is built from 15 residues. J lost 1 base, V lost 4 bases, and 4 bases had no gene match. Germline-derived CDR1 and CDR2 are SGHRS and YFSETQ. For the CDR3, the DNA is TGCGCCAGCAGCCGTACTAGCGGATCCTACAATGAGCAGTTCTTC. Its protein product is CASSRTSGSYNEQFF. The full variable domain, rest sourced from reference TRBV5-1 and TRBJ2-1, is KAGVTQTPRYLIKTRGQQVTLSCSPISGHRSVSWYQQTPGQGLQFLFEYFSETQRNKGNFPGRFSGRQFSNSRSEMNVSTLELGDSALYLCASSRTSGSYNEQFFGPGTRLTVL.

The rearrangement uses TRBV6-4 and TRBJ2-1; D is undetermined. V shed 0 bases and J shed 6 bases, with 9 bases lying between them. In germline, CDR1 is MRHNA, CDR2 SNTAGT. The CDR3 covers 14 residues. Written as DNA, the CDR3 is TGTGCCAGCAGTGACTCTATCGAGATCAATGAGCAGTTCTTC. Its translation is CASSDSIEINEQFF.

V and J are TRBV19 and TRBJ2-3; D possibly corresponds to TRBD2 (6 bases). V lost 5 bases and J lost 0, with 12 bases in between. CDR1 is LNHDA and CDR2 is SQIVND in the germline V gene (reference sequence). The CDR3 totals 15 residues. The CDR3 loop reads CASSWAGTSTDTQYF. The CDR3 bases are TGTGCCAGTAGTTGGGCAGGGACTAGCACAGATACGCAGTATTTT.

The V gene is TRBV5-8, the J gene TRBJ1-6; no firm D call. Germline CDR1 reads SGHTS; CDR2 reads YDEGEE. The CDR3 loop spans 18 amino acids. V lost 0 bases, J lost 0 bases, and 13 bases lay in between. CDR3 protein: CASSLAPVRSSYNSPLHF. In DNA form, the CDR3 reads TGTGCCAGCAGCTTGGCCCCAGTGAGGAGCTCCTATAATTCACCCCTCCACTTT.

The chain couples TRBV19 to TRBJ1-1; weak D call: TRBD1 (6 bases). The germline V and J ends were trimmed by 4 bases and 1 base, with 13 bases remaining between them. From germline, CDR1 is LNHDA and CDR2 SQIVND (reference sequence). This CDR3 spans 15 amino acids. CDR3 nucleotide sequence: TGTGCCAGTAGTACCACAGGGAAATGGAACACTGAAGCTTTCTTT. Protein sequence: CASSTTGKWNTEAFF.

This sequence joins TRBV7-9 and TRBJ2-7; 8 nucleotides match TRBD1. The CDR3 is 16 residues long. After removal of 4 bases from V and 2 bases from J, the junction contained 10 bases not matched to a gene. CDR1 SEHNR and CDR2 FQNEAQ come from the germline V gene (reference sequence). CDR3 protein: CASSSPRDRTTYEQYF. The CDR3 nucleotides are TGTGCCAGCAGCTCGCCGCGGGACAGGACAACCTACGAGCAGTACTTC.

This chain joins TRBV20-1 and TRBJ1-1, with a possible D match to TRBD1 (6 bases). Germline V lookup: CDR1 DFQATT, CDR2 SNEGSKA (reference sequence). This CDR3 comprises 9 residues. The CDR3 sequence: CRPPGDAFF. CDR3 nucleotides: TGCAGGCCCCCAGGGGACGCTTTCTTT.

In DNA form, the CDR3 reads TGCGCCAGCAGTGGTAGGCGGGAGCCTGGGGACAATGAGCAGTTCTTC. Encoded protein: CASSGRREPGDNEQFF. The V gene is TRBV10-1, the J gene TRBJ2-1, with 7 nucleotides matching TRBD2. The CDR3 length is 16 residues. CDR1 and CDR2 (germline): WNHNN, SYGVQD (reference sequence). With V trimmed by 4 bases and J by 5 bases, 11 bases remained unmatched.

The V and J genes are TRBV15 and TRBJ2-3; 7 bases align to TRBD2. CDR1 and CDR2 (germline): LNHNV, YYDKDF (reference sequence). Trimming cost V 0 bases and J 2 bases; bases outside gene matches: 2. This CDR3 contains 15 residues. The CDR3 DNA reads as TGTGCCACCAGCAGAGAGCGGGGGACCACAGATACGCAGTATTTT. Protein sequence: CATSRERGTTDTQYF.

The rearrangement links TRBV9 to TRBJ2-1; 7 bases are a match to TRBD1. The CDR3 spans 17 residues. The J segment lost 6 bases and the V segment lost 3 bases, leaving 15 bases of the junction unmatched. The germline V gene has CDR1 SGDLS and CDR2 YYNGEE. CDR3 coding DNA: TGTGCCAGCAGCGCGAGCCCCGGTCGTCAGGGGGTCAATGAGCAGTTCTTC. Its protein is CASSASPGRQGVNEQFF.

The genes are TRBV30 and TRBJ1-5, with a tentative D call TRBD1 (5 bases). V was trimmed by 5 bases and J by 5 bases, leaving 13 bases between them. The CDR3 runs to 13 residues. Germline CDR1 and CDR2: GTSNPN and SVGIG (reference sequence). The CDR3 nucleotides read TGTGCCTGGGCCCACCGGGGGGATCAGCCCCAGCATTTT. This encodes CAWAHRGDQPQHF.

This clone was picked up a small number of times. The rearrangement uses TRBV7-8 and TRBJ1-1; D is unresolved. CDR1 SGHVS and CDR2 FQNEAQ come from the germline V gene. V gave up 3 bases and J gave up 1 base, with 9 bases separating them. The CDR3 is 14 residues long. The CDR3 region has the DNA TGTGCCAGCAGCTTCGCTCGGGGGAACACTGAAGCTTTCTTT. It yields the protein CASSFARGNTEAFF.

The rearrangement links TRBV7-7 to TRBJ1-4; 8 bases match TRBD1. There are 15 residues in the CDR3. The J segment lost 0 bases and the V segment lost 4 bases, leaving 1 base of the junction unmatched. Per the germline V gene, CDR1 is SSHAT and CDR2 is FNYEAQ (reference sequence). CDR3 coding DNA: TGTGCCAGCAGCTCGGGACAGGCAACTAATGAAAAACTGTTTTTT. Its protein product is CASSSGQATNEKLFF.

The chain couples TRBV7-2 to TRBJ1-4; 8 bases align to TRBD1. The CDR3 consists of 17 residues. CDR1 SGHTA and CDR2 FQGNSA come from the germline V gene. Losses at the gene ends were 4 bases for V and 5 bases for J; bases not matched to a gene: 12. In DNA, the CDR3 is TGTGCCAGCAGCTCCCAACCTTCAGGGGGCGGAAATGAAAAACTGTTTTTT. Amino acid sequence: CASSSQPSGGGNEKLFF.

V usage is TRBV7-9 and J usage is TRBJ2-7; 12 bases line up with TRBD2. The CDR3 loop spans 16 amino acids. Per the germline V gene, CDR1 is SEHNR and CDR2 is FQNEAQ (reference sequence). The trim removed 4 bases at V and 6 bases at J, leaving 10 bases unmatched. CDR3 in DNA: TGTGCCAGCAGCTCGACCGGACTAGCGGGAAGGAGCGAGCAGTACTTC. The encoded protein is CASSSTGLAGRSEQYF.

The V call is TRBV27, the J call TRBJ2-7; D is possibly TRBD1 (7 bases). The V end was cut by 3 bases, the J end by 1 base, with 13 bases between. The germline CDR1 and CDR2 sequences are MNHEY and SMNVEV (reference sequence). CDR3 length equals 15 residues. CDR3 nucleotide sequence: TGTGCCAGCAGTTTGGGGGGACAGATATCCTACGAGCAGTACTTC. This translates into CASSLGGQISYEQYF.

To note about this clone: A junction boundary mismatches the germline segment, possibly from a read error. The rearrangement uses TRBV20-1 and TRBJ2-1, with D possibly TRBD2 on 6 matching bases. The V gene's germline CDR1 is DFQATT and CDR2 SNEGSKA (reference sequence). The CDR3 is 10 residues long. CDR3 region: CSARPAAGLF. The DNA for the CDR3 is TGCAGTGCTAGACCCGCGGCGGGGCTCTTC.